The 10 T cell receptor beta chains listed next were all sequenced from one sample in a study of cytomegalovirus exposure and HLA in healthy donors. Both 60 Vbeta primers and 13 Jbeta primers went into the PCR. Clones were sequenced by immunoSEQ multiplex PCR, and TCRdb holds only the in-frame ones, with some missing. The table has 130,000 or so clones, 82% seen once. The sample was PBMCs. Receptors were obtained from a man younger than 35 in good health and CMV-seropositive.

This rearrangement joins TRBV6-1 to TRBJ1-6; 7 bases match TRBD1. This CDR3 contains 13 residues. Germline-derived CDR1 and CDR2 are MNHNS and SASEGT. V was pared by 8 bases and J by 4 bases, with 2 bases of the junction left unmatched. In DNA, the CDR3 is TGTGCCAGCCAGGGACAGTATAATTCACCCCTCCACTTT. It yields the protein CASQGQYNSPLHF.

The J gene is TRBJ1-5, the V gene TRBV7-2; D is perhaps TRBD1 (6 bases). This CDR3 is built from 14 residues. Germline V lookup: CDR1 SGHTA, CDR2 FQGNSA. V shed 5 bases and J shed 3 bases, with 11 bases lying between them. The CDR3 nucleotides read TGTGCCAGCAGCCGACCAGGGGTCAATCAGCCCCAGCATTTT. Its protein product is CASSRPGVNQPQHF. Variable domain in full (rest from reference TRBV7-2 and TRBJ1-5): GAGVSQSPSNKVTEKGKDVELRCDPISGHTALYWYRQSLGQGLEFLIYFQGNSAPDKSGLPSDRFSAERTGGSVSTLTIQRTQQEDSAVYLCASSRPGVNQPQHFGDGTRLSIL.

The chain links TRBV4-1 to TRBJ2-1; TRBD2 agrees at 10 bases. Trimming removed 4 bases from V and 0 bases from J; junction bases left unmatched: 6. Germline lookup yields CDR1 MGHRA and CDR2 YSYEKL. This CDR3 has 17 residues. CDR3 DNA sequence: TGCGCCAGCAGCCCCGGACTAGCGGTTAGCTCCTACAATGAGCAGTTCTTC. As protein: CASSPGLAVSSYNEQFF.

The gene calls are TRBV6-5 and TRBJ2-5; 11 bases map to TRBD2. The end of the DNA is better explained by TRBJ2-7, so the J call may be wrong. The germline CDR1 and CDR2 sequences are MNHEY and SVGAGI. This CDR3 is built from 16 residues. CDR3 sequence reads: CASSYSPLAGGYEQYF. The CDR3 DNA sequence: TGTGCCAGCAGTTACTCCCCTCTAGCGGGAGGCTACGAGCAGTACTTC.

The chain combines TRBV11-2 with TRBJ2-3; D unresolved. CDR1 is SGHAT, CDR2 FQNNGV, per germline. This CDR3 has 15 amino acids. V lost 0 bases, J lost 1 base, and 8 bases lay in between. CDR3 DNA sequence: TGTGCCAGCAGCTTAGACGGCCGGGGCACAGATACGCAGTATTTT. Its translation is CASSLDGRGTDTQYF. Drawing the rest from reference TRBV11-2 and TRBJ2-3, the complete variable domain is EAGVAQSPRYKIIEKRQSVAFWCNPISGHATLYWYQQILGQGPKLLIQFQNNGVVDDSQLPKDRFSAERLKGVDSTLKIQPAKLEDSAVYLCASSLDGRGTDTQYFGPGTRLTVL.

This chain uses TRBV6-6 with TRBJ2-1, with 7 bases matching TRBD2. J was trimmed by 5 bases and V by 6 bases; bases with no gene match: 7. Germline loops: CDR1 MNHNY, CDR2 SVGAGI (reference sequence). This CDR3 has 14 residues. CDR3: CASRARESHNEQFF. The DNA of the CDR3 is TGTGCCAGCAGAGCGCGGGAGTCCCACAATGAGCAGTTCTTC.

The rearrangement joins TRBV6-1 to TRBJ2-5; tentatively, D is TRBD2 (5 bases). Trimming removed 1 base at V and 1 base at J, with 16 bases between. The CDR3 is 17 amino acids. The germline gives CDR1 MNHNS, CDR2 SASEGT. The chain's CDR3 is CASSEDFWRNSQETQYF. The CDR3 bases are TGTGCCAGCAGTGAAGATTTTTGGAGGAACAGCCAAGAGACCCAGTACTTC.

The chain recombines TRBV18 with TRBJ2-3; D unresolved. The length of the CDR3 is 14 residues. Per germline, CDR1 KGHSH and CDR2 LQKENI. V dropped 5 bases and J dropped 1 base, with 10 bases sitting between them. The CDR3 region is CASSDTTGTDTQYF. Here the CDR3 DNA reads TGTGCCAGCTCAGACACCACGGGCACAGATACGCAGTATTTT.

This clone has just a few counts. The J gene is TRBJ1-6, the V gene TRBV7-3, with 10 positions matching TRBD1. The CDR3 spans 16 residues. Germline lookup yields CDR1 SGHTA and CDR2 FQGTGA. V was clipped by 4 bases and J by 5 bases; unmatched bases: 5. The DNA for the CDR3 is TGTGCCAGCAGCTCGTACGGGACAGGGGATAATTCACCCCTCCACTTT. Translating gives CASSSYGTGDNSPLHF. Supplemented by reference TRBV7-3 and TRBJ1-6, the full variable domain reads GAGVSQTPSNKVTEKGKYVELRCDPISGHTALYWYRQSLGQGPEFLIYFQGTGAADDSGLPNDRFFAVRPEGSVSTLKIQRTERGDSAVYLCASSSYGTGDNSPLHFGNGTRLTVT.

The chain is built from TRBV27 and TRBJ1-5; D is uncertain. The CDR3 consists of 13 residues. V shed 4 bases and J shed 2 bases, with 6 bases lying between them. Germline CDR1 is MNHEY and CDR2 is SMNVEV (reference sequence). The CDR3 loop reads CASSSGGNQPQHF. The DNA for the CDR3 is TGTGCCAGCAGTTCCGGGGGCAATCAGCCCCAGCATTTT.